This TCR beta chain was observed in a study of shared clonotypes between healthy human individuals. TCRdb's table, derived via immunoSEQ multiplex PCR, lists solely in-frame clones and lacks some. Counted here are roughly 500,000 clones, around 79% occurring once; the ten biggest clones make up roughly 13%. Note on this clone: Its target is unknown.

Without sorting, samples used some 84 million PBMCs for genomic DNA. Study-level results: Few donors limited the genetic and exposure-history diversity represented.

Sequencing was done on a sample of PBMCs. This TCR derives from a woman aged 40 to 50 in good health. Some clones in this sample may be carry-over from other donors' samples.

The CDR3 DNA follows: TGTGCCAGCAGTGCAGGGACTAGCAATCAGCCCCAGCATTTT. Its translation is CASSAGTSNQPQHF. This chain links TRBV5-4 with TRBJ1-5, with D possibly being TRBD1 (5 bases). CDR1 is SGHNT and CDR2 is YYREEE in the germline V gene (reference sequence). V was cut by 5 bases and J by 0 bases, with 9 bases left in between. The CDR3 covers 14 residues.